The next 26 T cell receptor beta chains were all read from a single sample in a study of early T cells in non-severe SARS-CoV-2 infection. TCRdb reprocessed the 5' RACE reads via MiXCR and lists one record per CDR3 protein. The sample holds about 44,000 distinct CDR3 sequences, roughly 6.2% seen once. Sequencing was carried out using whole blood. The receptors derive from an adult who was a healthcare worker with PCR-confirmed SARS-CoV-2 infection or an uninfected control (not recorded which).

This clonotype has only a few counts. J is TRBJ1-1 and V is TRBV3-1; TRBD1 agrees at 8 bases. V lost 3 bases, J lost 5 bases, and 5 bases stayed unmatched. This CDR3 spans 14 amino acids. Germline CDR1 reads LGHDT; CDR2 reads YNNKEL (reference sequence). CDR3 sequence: CASSHGQGNTEAFF. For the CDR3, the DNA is TGTGCCAGCAGCCACGGACAGGGAAATACTGAAGCTTTCTTT.

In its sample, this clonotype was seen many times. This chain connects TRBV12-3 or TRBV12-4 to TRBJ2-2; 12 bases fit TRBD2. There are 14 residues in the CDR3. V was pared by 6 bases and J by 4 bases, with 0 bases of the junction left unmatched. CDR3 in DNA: TGTGCCAGCAGGACTAGCGGGGGCACCGGGGAGCTGTTTTTT. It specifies CASRTSGGTGELFF.

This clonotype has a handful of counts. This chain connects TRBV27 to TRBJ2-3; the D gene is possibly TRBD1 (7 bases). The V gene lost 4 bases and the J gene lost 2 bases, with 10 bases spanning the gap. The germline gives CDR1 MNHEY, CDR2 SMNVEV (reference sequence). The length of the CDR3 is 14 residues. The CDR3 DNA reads TGTGCCAGCAGTTGGAGGGGGCCCACAGATACGCAGTATTTT. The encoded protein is CASSWRGPTDTQYF.

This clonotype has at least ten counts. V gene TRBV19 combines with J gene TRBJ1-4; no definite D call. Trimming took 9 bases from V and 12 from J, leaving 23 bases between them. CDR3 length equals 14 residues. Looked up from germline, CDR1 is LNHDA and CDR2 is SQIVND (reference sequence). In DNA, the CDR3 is TGTGCCAGCGAACTCTGGTCAGGCAGCGGGGAACTGTTTTTT. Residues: CASELWSGSGELFF. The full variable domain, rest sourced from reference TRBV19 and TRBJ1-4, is DGGITQSPKYLFRKEGQNVTLSCEQNLNHDAMYWYRQDPGQGLRLIYYSQIVNDFQKGDIAEGYSVSREKKESFPLTVTSAQKNPTAFYLCASELWSGSGELFFGSGTQLSVL.

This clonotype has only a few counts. CDR3 DNA sequence: TGTGCCTCAGACAGGGTGTCTGGGGCCAACGTCCTGACTTTC. It specifies CASDRVSGANVLTF. This sequence joins TRBV30 and TRBJ2-6, with 7 positions matching TRBD1. The CDR3 sequence is 14 residues long. V dropped 7 bases and J dropped 1; count of bases not matched to a gene: 4. Germline CDR1 is GTSNPN and CDR2 is SVGIG (reference sequence).

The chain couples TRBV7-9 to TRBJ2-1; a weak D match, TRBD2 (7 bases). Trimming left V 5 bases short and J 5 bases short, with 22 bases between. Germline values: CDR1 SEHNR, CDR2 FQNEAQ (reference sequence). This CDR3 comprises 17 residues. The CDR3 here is CASSPGGGGVGDNEQFF. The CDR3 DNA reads TGTGCCAGCAGCCCTGGGGGGGGCGGTGTTGGAGACAATGAGCAGTTCTTC.

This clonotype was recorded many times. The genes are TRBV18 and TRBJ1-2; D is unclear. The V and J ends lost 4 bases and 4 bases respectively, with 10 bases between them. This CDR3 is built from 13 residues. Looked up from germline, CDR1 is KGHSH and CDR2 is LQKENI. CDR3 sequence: CASSLAQSYGYTF. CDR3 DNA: TGTGCCAGCTCACTGGCACAGAGCTATGGCTACACCTTC.

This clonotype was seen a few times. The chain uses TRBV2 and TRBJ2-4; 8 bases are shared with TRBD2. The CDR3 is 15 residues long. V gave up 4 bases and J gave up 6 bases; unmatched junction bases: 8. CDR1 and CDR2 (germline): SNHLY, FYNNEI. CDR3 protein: CASSVPSGLVNIQYF. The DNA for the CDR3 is TGTGCCAGCAGTGTCCCATCGGGACTAGTAAACATTCAGTACTTC.

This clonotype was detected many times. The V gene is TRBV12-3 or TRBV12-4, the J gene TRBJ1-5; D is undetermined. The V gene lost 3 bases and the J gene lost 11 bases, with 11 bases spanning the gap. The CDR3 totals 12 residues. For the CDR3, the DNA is TGTGCCAGCAGTTTGCTCCCCGATGCCCAGCATTTT. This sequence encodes CASSLLPDAQHF.

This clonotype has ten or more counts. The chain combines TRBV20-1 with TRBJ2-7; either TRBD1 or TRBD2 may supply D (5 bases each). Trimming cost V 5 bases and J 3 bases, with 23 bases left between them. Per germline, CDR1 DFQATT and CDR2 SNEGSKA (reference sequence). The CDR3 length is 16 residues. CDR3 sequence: CSAPHLTGPWGYEQYF. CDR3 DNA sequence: TGCAGTGCTCCTCACCTAACGGGACCCTGGGGCTACGAGCAGTACTTC.

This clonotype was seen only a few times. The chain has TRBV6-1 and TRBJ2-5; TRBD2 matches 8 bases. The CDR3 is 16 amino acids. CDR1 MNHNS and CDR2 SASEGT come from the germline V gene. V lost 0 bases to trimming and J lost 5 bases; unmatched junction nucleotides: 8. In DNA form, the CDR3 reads TGTGCCAGCAGTGAAGCGTTCGGACTAGCCGCCGAGACCCAGTACTTC. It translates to CASSEAFGLAAETQYF.

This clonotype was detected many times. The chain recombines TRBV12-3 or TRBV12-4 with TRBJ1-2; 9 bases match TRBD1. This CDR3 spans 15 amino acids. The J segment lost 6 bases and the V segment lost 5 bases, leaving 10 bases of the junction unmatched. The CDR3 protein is CASSPTGGTGNGYTF. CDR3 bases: TGTGCCAGCAGTCCCACGGGAGGGACAGGGAATGGCTACACCTTC.

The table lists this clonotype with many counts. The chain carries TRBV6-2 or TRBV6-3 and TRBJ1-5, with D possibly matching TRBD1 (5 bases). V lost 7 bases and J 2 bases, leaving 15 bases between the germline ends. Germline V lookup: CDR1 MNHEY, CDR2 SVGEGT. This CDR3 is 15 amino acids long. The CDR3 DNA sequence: TGTGCCAGCAATCAAAGGGGTTCGGGCAATCAGCCCCAGCATTTT. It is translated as CASNQRGSGNQPQHF.

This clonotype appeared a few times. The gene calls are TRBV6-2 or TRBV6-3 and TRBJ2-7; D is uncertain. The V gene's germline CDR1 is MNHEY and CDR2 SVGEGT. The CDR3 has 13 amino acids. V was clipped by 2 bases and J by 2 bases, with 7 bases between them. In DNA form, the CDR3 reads TGTGCCAGCAGTTACGGTCAGACCTACGAGCAGTACTTC. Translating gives CASSYGQTYEQYF.

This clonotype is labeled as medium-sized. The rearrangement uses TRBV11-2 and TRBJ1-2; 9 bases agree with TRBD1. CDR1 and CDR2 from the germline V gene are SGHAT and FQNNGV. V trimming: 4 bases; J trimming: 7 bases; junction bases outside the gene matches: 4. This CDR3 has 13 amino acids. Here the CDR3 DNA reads TGTGCCAGCAGCTCCGGGACAGGGAGTGGCTACACCTTC. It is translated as CASSSGTGSGYTF.

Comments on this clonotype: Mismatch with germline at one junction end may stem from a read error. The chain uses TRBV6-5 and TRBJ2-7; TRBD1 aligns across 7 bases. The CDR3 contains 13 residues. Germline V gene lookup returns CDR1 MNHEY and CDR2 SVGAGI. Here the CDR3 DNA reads TGTACCAGCAGGGGGACGGCAACCTACGAGCAGTACTTC. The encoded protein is CTSRGTATYEQYF.

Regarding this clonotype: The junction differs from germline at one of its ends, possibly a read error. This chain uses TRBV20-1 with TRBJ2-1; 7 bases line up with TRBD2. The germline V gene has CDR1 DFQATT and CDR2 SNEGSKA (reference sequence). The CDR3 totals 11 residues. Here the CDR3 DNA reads TGCAGTACTAGCGTAGAAGATGAGCAGTTCTTC. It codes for CSTSVEDEQFF.

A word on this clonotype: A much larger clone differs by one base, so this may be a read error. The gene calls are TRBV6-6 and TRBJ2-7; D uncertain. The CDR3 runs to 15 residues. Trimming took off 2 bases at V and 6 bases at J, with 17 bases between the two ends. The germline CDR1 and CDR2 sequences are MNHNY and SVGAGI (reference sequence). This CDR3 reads CASSYLAETHSEQYF. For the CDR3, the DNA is TGTGCCAGCAGTTACCTGGCCGAAACTCATTCCGAGCAGTACTTC.

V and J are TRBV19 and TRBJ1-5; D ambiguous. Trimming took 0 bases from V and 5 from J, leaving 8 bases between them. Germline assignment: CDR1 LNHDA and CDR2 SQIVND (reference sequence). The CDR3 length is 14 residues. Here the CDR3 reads CASSIDDGYQPQHF. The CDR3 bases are TGTGCCAGTAGTATAGATGACGGTTATCAGCCCCAGCATTTT.

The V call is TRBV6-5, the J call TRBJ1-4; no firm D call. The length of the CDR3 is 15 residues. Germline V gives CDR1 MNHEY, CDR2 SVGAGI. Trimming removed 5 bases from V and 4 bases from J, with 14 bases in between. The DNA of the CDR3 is TGTGCCAGCAGTGGGCGACCCCTGGGTAATGAAAAACTGTTTTTT. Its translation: CASSGRPLGNEKLFF.

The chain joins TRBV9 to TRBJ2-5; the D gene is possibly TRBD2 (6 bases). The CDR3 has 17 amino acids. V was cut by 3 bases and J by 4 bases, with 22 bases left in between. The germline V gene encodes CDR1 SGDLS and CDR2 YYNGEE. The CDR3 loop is CASSAGESAGRRETQYF. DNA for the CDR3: TGTGCCAGCAGCGCAGGTGAGTCGGCGGGACGGCGAGAGACCCAGTACTTC. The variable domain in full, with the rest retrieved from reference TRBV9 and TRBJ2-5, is DSGVTQTPKHLITATGQRVTLRCSPRSGDLSVYWYQQSLDQGLQFLIQYYNGEERAKGNILERFSAQQFPDLHSELNLSSLELGDSALYFCASSAGESAGRRETQYFGPGTRLLVL.

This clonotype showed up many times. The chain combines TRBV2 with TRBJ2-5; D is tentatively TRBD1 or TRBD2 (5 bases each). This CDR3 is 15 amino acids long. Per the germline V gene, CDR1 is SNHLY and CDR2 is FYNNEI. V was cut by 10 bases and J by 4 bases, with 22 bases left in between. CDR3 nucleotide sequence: TGTGCCAATCGACAAGGGACGGATACCCGAGAGACCCAGTACTTC. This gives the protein CANRQGTDTRETQYF.

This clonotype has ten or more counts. CDR3 region: CASSSGWGPGTEAFF. DNA of the CDR3: TGCGCCAGCAGCTCCGGATGGGGACCTGGCACTGAAGCTTTCTTT. The chain employs TRBV5-1 and TRBJ1-1; possibly TRBD1 for D (5 bases). V lost 3 bases and J 4 bases, leaving 16 bases between the germline ends. This CDR3 has 15 residues. The germline V gene encodes CDR1 SGHRS and CDR2 YFSETQ.

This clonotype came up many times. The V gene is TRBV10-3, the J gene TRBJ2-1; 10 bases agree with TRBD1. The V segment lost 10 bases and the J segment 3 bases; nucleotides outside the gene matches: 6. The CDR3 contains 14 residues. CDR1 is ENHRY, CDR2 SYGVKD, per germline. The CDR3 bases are TGTGCCACCATGGACAGGGGGATCTACAATGAGCAGTTCTTC. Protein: CATMDRGIYNEQFF.

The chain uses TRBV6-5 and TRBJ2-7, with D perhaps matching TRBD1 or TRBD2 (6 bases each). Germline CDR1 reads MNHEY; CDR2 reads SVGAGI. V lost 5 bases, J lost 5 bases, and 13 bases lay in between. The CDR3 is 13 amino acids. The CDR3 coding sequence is TGTGCCAGCAGTACCCTCGGGGGCCACGAGCAGTACTTC. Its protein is CASSTLGGHEQYF.

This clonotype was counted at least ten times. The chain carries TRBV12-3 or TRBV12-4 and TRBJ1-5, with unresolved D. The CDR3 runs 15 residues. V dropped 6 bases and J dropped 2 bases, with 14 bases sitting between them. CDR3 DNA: TGTGCCAGCAGATGGGGAGGGAGAGGCAATCAGCCCCAGCATTTT. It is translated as CASRWGGRGNQPQHF.